Reported below is one T cell receptor (beta chain). Its antigen is unidentified. The record originates from a study of T cell responses to AZD1222 COVID-19 vaccine. Study-wide points: Mostly white British, mostly female donors; authors suggested clonal diversity may be underestimated. Dominant CD4 TCR responses targeted spike regions 160-218 and 743-854. At baseline, seropositivity was found in only 5 to 7 AZD1222 recipients.

The germline V gene encodes CDR1 ENHRY and CDR2 SYGVKD. V was pared by 6 bases and J by 4 bases, with 15 bases between. This CDR3 is built from 14 residues. The assay was immunoSEQ multiplex PCR, and TCRdb's table has in-frame clones only and misses some. In the table there are about 140,000 clones, roughly 90% of which are singletons. This specimen consisted of peripheral blood, obtained 28 days after the second AZD1222 dose. V is TRBV10-3 and J is TRBJ1-1; D is unresolved. The receptor was derived from an adult who received the AZD1222 COVID-19 vaccine. The CDR3 protein is CAISPTVDGTEAFF. Written as DNA, the CDR3 is TGTGCCATCAGCCCGACGGTAGACGGCACTGAAGCTTTCTTT.